This T cell receptor beta chain emerged from a study of T cells in Graves' hyperthyroidism and ophthalmopathy. PBMCs were collected from a roughly 10 ml volume of fresh peripheral blood. This CDR3 spans 15 amino acids. The germline V gene has CDR1 MNHEY and CDR2 SVGEGT. The V end was cut by 0 bases, the J end by 9 bases, with 12 bases between. What was amplified from RNA transcripts were TCR beta CDR3 regions. TCR CDR3 regions were first amplified by RT-PCR with HTBI primers. TCRdb ran MiXCR on the multiplex PCR reads and lists one entry per CDR3 protein. The table records about 530,000 distinct CDR3 sequences, under 20% of them present only once.

The genes are TRBV6-2 or TRBV6-3 and TRBJ1-6; TRBD1 is a possible D gene (5 bases). This receptor was taken from a woman between 18 and 30 years old with Graves' ophthalmopathy. Specimen: blood. The CDR3 loop reads CASSYSRQRVSPLHF. The DNA of the CDR3 is TGTGCCAGCAGTTACTCGAGACAGCGGGTTTCACCCCTCCACTTT.